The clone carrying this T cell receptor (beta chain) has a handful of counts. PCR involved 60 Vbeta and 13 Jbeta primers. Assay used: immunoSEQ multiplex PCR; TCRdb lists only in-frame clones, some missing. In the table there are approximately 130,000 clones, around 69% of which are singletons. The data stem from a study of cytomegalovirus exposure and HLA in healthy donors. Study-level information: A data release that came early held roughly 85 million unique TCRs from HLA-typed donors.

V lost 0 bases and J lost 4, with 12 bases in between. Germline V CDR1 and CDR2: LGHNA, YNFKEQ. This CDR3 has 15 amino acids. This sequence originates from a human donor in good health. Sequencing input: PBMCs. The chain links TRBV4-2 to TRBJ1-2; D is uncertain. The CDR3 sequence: CASSQDTGGGYGYTF. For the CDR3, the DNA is TGTGCCAGCAGCCAAGACACGGGAGGTGGCTATGGCTACACCTTC.